This T cell receptor beta chain was captured in a study of T cells in Graves' hyperthyroidism and ophthalmopathy. Regions amplified from RNA transcripts were the TCR beta CDR3 regions. TCR CDR3 underwent first-round RT-PCR with the HTBI primer set. TCRdb called the multiplex PCR reads again in MiXCR, with one record for every CDR3 protein. The table shows some 350,000 distinct CDR3 sequences, with approximately 25% occurring only once. Comment on this clonotype: This may come from a read error, since a much larger clone is one base off.

V dropped 7 bases and J dropped 6 bases, with 15 bases sitting between them. The CDR3 loop spans 13 amino acids. The study based diagnoses on clinical symptoms, serum thyroxine and TRAb, thyroid ultrasound and orbital computed tomography. Specimen: blood. The chain couples TRBV12-3 or TRBV12-4 to TRBJ1-1, with D possibly being TRBD1 (5 bases). The receptor was derived from a man aged 50-60 years with Graves' hyperthyroidism. The CDR3 bases are TGTGCCAGCACTCCGAGGGGACGACCTGAAGCTTTCTTT. Its protein is CASTPRGRPEAFF.